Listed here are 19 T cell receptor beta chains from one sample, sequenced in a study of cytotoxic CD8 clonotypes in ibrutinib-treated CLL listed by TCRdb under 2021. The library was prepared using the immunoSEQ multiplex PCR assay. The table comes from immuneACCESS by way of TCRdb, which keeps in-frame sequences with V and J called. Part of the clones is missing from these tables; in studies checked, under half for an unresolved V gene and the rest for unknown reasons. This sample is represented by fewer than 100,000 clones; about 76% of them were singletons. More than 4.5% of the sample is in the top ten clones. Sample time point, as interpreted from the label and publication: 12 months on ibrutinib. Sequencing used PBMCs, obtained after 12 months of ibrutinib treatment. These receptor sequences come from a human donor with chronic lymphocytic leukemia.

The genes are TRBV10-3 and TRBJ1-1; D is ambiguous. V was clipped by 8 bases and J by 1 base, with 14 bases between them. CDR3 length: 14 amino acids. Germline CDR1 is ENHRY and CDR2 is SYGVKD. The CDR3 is CAIAERRGNTEAFF. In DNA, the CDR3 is TGTGCCATCGCCGAGAGGCGGGGGAACACTGAAGCTTTCTTT.

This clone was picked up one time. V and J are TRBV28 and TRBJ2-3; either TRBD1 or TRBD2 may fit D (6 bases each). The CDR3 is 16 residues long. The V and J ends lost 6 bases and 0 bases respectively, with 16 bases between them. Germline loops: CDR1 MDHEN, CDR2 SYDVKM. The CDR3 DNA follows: TGTGCCAGCAGCCCTAGGGGGAGGAGTAGCACAGATACGCAGTATTTT. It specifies CASSPRGRSSTDTQYF.

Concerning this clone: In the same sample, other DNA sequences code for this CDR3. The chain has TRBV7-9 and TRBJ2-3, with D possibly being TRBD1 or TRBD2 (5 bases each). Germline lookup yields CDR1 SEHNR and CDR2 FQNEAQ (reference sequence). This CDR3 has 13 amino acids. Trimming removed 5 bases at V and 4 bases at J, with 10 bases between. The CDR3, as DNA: TGTGCCAGCAGCCCCCGGGGACCAGATACGCAGTATTTT. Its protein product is CASSPRGPDTQYF.

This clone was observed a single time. The CDR3 reads CASSQDRGEGYTF. The CDR3 DNA reads as TGTGCCAGCAGCCAAGATCGGGGGGAGGGCTACACCTTC. The genes are TRBV4-2 and TRBJ1-2; TRBD1 is a possible D gene (5 bases). The V gene lost 0 bases and the J gene lost 8 bases, with 10 bases spanning the gap. The CDR3 totals 13 residues. Germline CDR1 is LGHNA and CDR2 is YNFKEQ.

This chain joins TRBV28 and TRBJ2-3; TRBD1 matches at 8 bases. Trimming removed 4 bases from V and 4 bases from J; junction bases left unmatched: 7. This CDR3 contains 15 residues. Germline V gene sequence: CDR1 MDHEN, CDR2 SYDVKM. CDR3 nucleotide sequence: TGTGCCAGCAGTTCCAGCGGACAGGGCCCAGATACGCAGTATTTT. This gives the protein CASSSSGQGPDTQYF.

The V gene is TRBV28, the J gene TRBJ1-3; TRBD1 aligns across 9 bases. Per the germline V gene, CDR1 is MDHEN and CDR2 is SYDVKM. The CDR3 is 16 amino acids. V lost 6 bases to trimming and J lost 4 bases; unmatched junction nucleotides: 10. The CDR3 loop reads CASRPAGTGTGNTIYF. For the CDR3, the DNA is TGTGCCAGCAGGCCCGCGGGGACAGGGACGGGAAACACCATATATTTT.

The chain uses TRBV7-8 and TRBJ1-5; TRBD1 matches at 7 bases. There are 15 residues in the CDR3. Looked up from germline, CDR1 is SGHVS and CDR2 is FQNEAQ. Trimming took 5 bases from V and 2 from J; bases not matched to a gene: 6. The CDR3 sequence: CASSGNRGRNQPQHF. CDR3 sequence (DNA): TGTGCCAGCAGCGGTAACAGGGGACGCAATCAGCCCCAGCATTTT.

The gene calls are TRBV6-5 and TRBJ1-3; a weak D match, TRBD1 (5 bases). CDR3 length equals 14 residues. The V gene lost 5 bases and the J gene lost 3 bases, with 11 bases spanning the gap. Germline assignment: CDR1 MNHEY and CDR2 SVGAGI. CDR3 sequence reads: CASSGGLYGNTIYF. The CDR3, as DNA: TGTGCCAGCAGTGGGGGTTTGTATGGAAACACCATATATTTT.

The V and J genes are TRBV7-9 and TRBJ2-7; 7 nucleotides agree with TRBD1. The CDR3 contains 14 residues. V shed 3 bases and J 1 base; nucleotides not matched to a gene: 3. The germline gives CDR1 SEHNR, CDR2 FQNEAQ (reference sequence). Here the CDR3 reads CASSLGQSSYEQYF. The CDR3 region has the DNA TGTGCCAGCAGCTTGGGACAGAGTTCCTACGAGCAGTACTTC.

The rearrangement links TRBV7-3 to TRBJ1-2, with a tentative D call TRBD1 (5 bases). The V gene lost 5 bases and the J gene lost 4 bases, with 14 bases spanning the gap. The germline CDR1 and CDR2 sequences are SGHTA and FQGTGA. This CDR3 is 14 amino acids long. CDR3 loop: CASSPSGGGYGYTF. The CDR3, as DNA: TGTGCCAGCAGCCCCAGTGGTGGGGGCTATGGCTACACCTTC. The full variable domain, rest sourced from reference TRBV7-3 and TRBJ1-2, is GAGVSQTPSNKVTEKGKYVELRCDPISGHTALYWYRQSLGQGPEFLIYFQGTGAADDSGLPNDRFFAVRPEGSVSTLKIQRTERGDSAVYLCASSPSGGGYGYTFGSGTRLTVV.

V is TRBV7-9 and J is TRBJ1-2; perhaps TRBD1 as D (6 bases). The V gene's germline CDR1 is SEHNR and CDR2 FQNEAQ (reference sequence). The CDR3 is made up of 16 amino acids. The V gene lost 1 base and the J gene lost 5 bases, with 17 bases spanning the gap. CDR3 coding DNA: TGTGCCAGCAGCTTAGTCCCCAGACAGGCCGGGTATGGCTACACCTTC. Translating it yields CASSLVPRQAGYGYTF.

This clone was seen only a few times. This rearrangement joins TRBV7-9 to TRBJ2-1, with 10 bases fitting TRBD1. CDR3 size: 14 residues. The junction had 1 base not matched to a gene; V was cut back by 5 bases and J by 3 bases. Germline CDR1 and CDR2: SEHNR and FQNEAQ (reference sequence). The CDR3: CASSRDRGYNEQFF. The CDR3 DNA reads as TGTGCCAGCAGCCGGGACAGGGGCTACAATGAGCAGTTCTTC.

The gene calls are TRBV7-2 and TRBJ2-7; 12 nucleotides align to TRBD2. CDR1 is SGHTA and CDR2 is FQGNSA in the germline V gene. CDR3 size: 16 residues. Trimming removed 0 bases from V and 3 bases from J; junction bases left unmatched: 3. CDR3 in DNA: TGTGCCAGCAGCTTAGCCGGACTAGCGGGGAACTACGAGCAGTACTTC. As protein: CASSLAGLAGNYEQYF.

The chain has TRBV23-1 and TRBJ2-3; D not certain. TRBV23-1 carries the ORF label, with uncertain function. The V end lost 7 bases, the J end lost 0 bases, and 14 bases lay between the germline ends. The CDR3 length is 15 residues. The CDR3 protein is CASTRAPHSTDTQYF. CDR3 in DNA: TGCGCCAGCACGCGTGCCCCCCATAGCACAGATACGCAGTATTTT.

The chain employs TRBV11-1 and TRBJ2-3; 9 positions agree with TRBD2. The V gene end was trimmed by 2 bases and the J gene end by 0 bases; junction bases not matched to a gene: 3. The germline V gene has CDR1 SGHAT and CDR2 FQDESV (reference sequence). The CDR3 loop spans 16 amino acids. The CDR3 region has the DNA TGTGCCAGCAGCTTAACCCTAGCGGGGAGCACAGATACGCAGTATTTT. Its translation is CASSLTLAGSTDTQYF.

The CDR3 nucleotides read TGTGCCAGCAGTCCCCCCCGGGACACCAACCAGGGGGTCGGTCAGCCCCAGCATTTT. Translated, it gives CASSPPRDTNQGVGQPQHF. This chain uses TRBV27 with TRBJ1-5; TRBD1 aligns across 7 bases. Losses at the gene ends were 5 bases for V and 6 bases for J; bases not matched to a gene: 22. CDR1 and CDR2 from the germline V gene are MNHEY and SMNVEV (reference sequence). CDR3 length: 19 residues.

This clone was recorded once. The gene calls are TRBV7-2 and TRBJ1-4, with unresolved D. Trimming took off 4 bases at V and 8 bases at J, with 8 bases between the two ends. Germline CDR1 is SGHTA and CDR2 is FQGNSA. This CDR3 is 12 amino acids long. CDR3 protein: CASSSIGEKLFF. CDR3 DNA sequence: TGTGCCAGCAGCTCTATCGGGGAAAAACTGTTTTTT.

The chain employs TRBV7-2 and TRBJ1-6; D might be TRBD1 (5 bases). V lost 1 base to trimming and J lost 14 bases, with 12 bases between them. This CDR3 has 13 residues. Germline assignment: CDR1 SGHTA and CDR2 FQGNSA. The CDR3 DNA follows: TGTGCCAGCAGCTTAGGGTGGGGCAGGGCCCTCCACTTT. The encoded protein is CASSLGWGRALHF.

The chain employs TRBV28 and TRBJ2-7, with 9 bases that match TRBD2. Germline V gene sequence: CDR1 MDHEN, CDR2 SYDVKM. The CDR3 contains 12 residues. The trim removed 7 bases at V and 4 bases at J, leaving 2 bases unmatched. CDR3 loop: CASMLAGYEQYF. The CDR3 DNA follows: TGTGCCAGCATGCTAGCGGGATACGAGCAGTACTTC.